The subject of this entry is one TCR beta chain. This specimen comes from a study of blood T cell repertoires in COVID-19. For the study at large: Material from acute and convalescent COVID-19 was sourced from the United States, Italy and Spain. T cells, B-cell-depleted T cells, or PBMCs provided the cDNA or gDNA that served as material.

The authors' processing: Reference gene primer amplification yielded estimated nucleated cell counts. The protocol was immunoSEQ multiplex PCR, while the TCRdb copy is restricted to in-frame clones and leaves out a portion. V and J calls plus clone size are reproduced from that table; the DNA served to infer D and trimming. The data contain roughly 230,000 clones, 80% to 90% of them singletons. This CDR3 spans 14 amino acids. The V segment lost 1 base and the J segment 7 bases; nucleotides outside the gene matches: 4. The germline V gene has CDR1 SGHVS and CDR2 FQNEAQ. The chain has TRBV7-8 and TRBJ1-2; 9 bases are shared with TRBD1. Sequencing was performed on peripheral blood. This receptor was taken from a man aged 40-50 years with acute or convalescent COVID-19. CDR3 sequence (DNA): TGTGCCAGCAGCTTAGAACAGGGGGCGCGTGGCTACACCTTC. Translated: CASSLEQGARGYTF.